The next 11 T cell receptor beta chains were all read from a single sample in a study of cytomegalovirus exposure and HLA in healthy donors. It was with 60 Vbeta and 13 Jbeta primers that the PCR ran. Libraries were prepared by immunoSEQ multiplex PCR; TCRdb keeps only in-frame clonotypes and omits some of them. This sample carries about 140,000 clones, roughly 86% of them seen once, and the ten largest clones take roughly 3.2%. Sequenced: PBMCs. These receptors came from a man aged 18 to 30 in good health and CMV-seropositive.

V and J are TRBV5-4 and TRBJ2-2; 8 bases align to TRBD2. CDR3 length equals 16 residues. V gave up 0 bases and J gave up 4 bases; unmatched junction bases: 5. Germline assignment: CDR1 SGHNT and CDR2 YYREEE (reference sequence). The CDR3 DNA sequence: TGTGCCAGCAGCTTGGTATTAGCGGGAACCACCGGGGAGCTGTTTTTT. Protein product: CASSLVLAGTTGELFF.

The rearrangement joins TRBV5-1 to TRBJ2-5, with D hard to call. The DNA end is more similar to TRBJ2-7, so the J call may be wrong. This CDR3 has 15 residues. The V gene's germline CDR1 is SGHRS and CDR2 YFSETQ. The CDR3 here is CASSPGRLVVGEQYF. The CDR3 DNA sequence: TGCGCCAGCAGCCCTGGAAGGTTGGTGGTGGGCGAGCAGTACTTC.

The chain employs TRBV29-1 and TRBJ2-1; TRBD1 aligns across 12 bases. CDR3 length equals 14 residues. Unmatched junction bases numbered 7, after V lost 7 bases and J lost 6 bases. Germline CDR1 SQVTM, CDR2 ANQGSEA. The CDR3 nucleotides read TGCAGCGGTGCGGGGGGACAGGGGGCCAATGAGCAGTTCTTC. It encodes CSGAGGQGANEQFF.

The chain joins TRBV5-1 to TRBJ1-1; tentative D call: TRBD1 (5 bases). V was shortened by 0 bases and J by 8 bases, with 11 bases between the two germline ends. The CDR3 runs to 13 residues. Germline lookup yields CDR1 SGHRS and CDR2 YFSETQ. Written as DNA, the CDR3 is TGCGCCAGCAGCTTGGGCGAGGGACTAGAAGCTTTCTTT. It translates to CASSLGEGLEAFF.

With respect to this clone: The same CDR3 also results from other DNA sequences found in this sample. This sequence joins TRBV27 and TRBJ1-4; D possibly corresponds to TRBD1 (6 bases). Germline CDR1 reads MNHEY; CDR2 reads SMNVEV (reference sequence). This CDR3 region has 15 residues. Between the trimmed V and J ends, which lost 2 bases and 5 bases, there was a span of 12 bases. CDR3 protein: CASSLAGQQNEKLFF. The CDR3 DNA sequence: TGTGCCAGCAGTTTAGCAGGACAGCAAAATGAAAAACTGTTTTTT.

The chain joins TRBV5-1 to TRBJ2-5; D is uncertain. Gene TRBJ2-7 matches the end of the DNA better, so the J call may be wrong. Per the germline V gene, CDR1 is SGHRS and CDR2 is YFSETQ. The CDR3 is 14 residues long. The CDR3 coding sequence is TGCGCCAGCAGCTTGGTTCCCTCTTCCTACGAGCAGTACTTC. Residues: CASSLVPSSYEQYF.

The CDR3 here is CASSLVQTKYNEQFF. CDR3 sequence (DNA): TGTGCCAGCAGCTTAGTCCAGACTAAATACAATGAGCAGTTCTTC. V and J are TRBV7-2 and TRBJ2-1, with D possibly TRBD2 on 5 matching bases. Trimming left V 1 base short and J 4 bases short, with 11 bases between. CDR1 and CDR2 from the germline V gene are SGHTA and FQGNSA. This CDR3 region has 15 residues.

This rearrangement joins TRBV4-2 to TRBJ2-5, with TRBD1 matching over 7 bases. CDR1 is LGHNA and CDR2 is YNFKEQ in the germline V gene. The CDR3 spans 17 residues. After removal of 1 base from V and 5 bases from J, the junction contained 13 bases not matched to a gene. The CDR3 loop is CASSQGRGTVLFETQYF. CDR3 nucleotides: TGTGCCAGCAGCCAAGGGAGAGGGACAGTTCTCTTCGAGACCCAGTACTTC.

The chain has TRBV4-1 and TRBJ2-3, with 13 positions matching TRBD2. This CDR3 region has 20 residues. The V gene end was trimmed by 3 bases and the J gene end by 1 base; junction bases not matched to a gene: 13. Germline values: CDR1 MGHRA, CDR2 YSYEKL. The CDR3 DNA is TGCGCCAGCAGCCAGGGGGGACTAGCGGGAATAACCGGGGGCACAGATACGCAGTATTTT. Its protein is CASSQGGLAGITGGTDTQYF.

There are a few counts of this clone. The chain links TRBV6-8 to TRBJ1-1, with 9 nucleotides matching TRBD1. The germline CDR1 and CDR2 sequences are MNHGY and SAAAGT. CDR3 length: 13 amino acids. The trim removed 7 bases at V and 4 bases at J, leaving 4 bases unmatched. CDR3 amino acids: CASTPQGATEAFF. CDR3 bases: TGTGCCAGCACCCCACAGGGGGCCACTGAAGCTTTCTTT.

The chain combines TRBV28 with TRBJ2-5; 10 bases align to TRBD1. The CDR3 extends over 15 amino acids. Trimming removed 6 bases from V and 6 bases from J; junction bases left unmatched: 10. From germline, CDR1 is MDHEN and CDR2 SYDVKM. CDR3 coding DNA: TGTGCCAGCAGCACACTAGGGACAGGGGCCAAGACCCAGTACTTC. Its translation: CASSTLGTGAKTQYF.